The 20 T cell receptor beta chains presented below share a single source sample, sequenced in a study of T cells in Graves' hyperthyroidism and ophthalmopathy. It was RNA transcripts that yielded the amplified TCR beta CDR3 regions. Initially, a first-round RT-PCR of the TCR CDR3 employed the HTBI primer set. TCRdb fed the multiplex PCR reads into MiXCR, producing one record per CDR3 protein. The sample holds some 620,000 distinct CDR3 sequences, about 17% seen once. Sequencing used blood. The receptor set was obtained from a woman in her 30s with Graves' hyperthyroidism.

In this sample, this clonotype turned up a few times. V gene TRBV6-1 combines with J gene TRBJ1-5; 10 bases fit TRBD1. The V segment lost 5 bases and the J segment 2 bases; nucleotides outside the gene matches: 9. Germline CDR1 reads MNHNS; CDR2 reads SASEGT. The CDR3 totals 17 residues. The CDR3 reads CASSRDRGRSGNQPQHF. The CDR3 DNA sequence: TGTGCCAGCAGTCGGGACAGGGGAAGAAGCGGCAATCAGCCCCAGCATTTT.

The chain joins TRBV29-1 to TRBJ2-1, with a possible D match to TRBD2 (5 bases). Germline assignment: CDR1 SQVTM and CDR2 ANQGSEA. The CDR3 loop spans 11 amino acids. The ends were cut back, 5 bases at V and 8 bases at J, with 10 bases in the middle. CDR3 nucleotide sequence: TGCAGCGTTCCTGAGGGCTATGAGCAGTTCTTC. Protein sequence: CSVPEGYEQFF.

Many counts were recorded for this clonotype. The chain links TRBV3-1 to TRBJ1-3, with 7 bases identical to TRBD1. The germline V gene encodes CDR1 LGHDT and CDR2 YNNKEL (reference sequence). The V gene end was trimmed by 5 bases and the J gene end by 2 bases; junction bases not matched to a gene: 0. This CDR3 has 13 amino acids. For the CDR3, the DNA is TGTGCCAGCAGCGACAGGGCTGGAAACACCATATATTTT. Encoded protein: CASSDRAGNTIYF.

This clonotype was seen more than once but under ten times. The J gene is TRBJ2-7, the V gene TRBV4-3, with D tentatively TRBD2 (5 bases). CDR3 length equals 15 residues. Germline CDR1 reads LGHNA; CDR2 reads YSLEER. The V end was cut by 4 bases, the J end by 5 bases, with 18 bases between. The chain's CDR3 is CASSLVASQSDEQYF. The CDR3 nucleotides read TGCGCCAGCAGCCTGGTAGCTAGCCAGTCCGACGAGCAGTACTTC.

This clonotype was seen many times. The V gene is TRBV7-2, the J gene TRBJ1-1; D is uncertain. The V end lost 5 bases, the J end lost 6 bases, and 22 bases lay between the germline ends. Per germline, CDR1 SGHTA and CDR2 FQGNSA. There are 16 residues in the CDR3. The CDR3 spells CASSQESPDIDAEAFF. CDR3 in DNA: TGTGCCAGCAGCCAAGAAAGTCCTGACATCGACGCTGAAGCTTTCTTT.

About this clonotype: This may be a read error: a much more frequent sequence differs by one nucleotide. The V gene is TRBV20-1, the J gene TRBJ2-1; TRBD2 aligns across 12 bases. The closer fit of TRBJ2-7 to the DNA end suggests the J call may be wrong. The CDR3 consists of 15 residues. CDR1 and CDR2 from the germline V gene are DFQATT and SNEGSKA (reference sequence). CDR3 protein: CSARTSGRPYNEQYF. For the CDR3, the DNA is TGCAGTGCTAGAACTAGCGGGAGGCCCTACAATGAGCAGTACTTC.

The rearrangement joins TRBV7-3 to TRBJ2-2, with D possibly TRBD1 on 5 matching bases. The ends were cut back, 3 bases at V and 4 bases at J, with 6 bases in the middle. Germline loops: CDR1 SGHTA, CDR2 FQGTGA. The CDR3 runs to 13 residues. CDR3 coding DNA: TGTGCCAGCAGCTTCGACAGCACCGGGGAGCTGTTTTTT. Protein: CASSFDSTGELFF.

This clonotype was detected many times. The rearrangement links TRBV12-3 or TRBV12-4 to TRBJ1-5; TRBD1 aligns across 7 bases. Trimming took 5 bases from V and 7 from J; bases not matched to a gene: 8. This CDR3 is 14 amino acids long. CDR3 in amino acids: CASSAQGIWQPQHF. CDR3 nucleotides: TGTGCCAGCAGTGCACAGGGGATTTGGCAGCCCCAGCATTTT.

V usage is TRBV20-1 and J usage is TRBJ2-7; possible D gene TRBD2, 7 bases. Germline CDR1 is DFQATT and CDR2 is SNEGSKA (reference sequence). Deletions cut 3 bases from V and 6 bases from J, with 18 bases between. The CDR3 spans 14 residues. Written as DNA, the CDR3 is TGCAGTGCTAGTCGGCCTAGGGGGGGGGGCGAGCAGTACTTC. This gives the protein CSASRPRGGGEQYF.

The CDR3 here is CASSAVAGGPRETQYF. The DNA of the CDR3 is TGCGCCAGCAGTGCTGTAGCGGGAGGGCCTAGAGAGACCCAGTACTTC. V is TRBV10-2 and J is TRBJ2-5; 11 bases line up with TRBD2. CDR1 and CDR2 from the germline V gene are WSHSY and SAAADI. The V segment lost 4 bases and the J segment 4 bases; nucleotides outside the gene matches: 8. There are 16 residues in the CDR3.

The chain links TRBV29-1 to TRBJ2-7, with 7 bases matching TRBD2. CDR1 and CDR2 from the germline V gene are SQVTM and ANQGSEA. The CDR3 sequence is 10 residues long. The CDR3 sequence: CSGGVYEQYF. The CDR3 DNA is TGCAGTGGGGGGGTCTACGAGCAGTACTTC.

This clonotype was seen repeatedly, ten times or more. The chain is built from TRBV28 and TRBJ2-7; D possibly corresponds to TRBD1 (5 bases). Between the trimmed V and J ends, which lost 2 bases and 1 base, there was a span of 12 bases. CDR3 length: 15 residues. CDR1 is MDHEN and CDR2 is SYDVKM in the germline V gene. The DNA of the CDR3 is TGTGCCAGCAGTTTAGATCAAGGGGCGTCCTACGAGCAGTACTTC. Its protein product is CASSLDQGASYEQYF.

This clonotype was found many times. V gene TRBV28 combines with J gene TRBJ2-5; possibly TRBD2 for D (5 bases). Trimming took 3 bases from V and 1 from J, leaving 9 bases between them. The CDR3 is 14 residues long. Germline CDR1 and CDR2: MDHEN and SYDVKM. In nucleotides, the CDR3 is TGTGCCAGCAGTTTTAGCGTCAGCCAAGAGACCCAGTACTTC. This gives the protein CASSFSVSQETQYF. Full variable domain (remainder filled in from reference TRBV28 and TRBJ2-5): DVKVTQSSRYLVKRTGEKVFLECVQDMDHENMFWYRQDPGLGLRLIYFSYDVKMKEKGDIPEGYSVSREKKERFSLILESASTNQTSMYLCASSFSVSQETQYFGPGTRLLVL.

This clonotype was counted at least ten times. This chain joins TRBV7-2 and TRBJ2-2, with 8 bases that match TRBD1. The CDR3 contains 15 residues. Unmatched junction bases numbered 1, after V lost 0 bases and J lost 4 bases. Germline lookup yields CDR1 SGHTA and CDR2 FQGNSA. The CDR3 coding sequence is TGTGCCAGCAGCTTAGCTACAGGGGGCACCGGGGAGCTGTTTTTT. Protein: CASSLATGGTGELFF.

The CDR3 DNA reads as TGTGCCAGTCAAGGGACAGGGATGATTTATGAGCAGTTCTTC. Residues: CASQGTGMIYEQFF. The chain carries TRBV25-1 and TRBJ2-1; 9 positions match TRBD1. Germline CDR1 reads MGHDK; CDR2 reads SYGVNS. The CDR3 runs 14 residues. The V gene end was trimmed by 9 bases and the J gene end by 8 bases; junction bases not matched to a gene: 11.

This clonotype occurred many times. The chain's CDR3 is CASSLSREESSYNEQFF. CDR3 DNA: TGTGCCAGCAGTTTGAGTCGGGAGGAAAGCTCCTACAATGAGCAGTTCTTC. V gene TRBV6-2 or TRBV6-3 combines with J gene TRBJ2-1; 7 positions match TRBD2. Trimming at V came to 4 bases and at J to 0 bases, leaving 9 bases not matched to a gene. CDR3 length: 17 amino acids. Germline V lookup: CDR1 MNHEY, CDR2 SVGEGT.

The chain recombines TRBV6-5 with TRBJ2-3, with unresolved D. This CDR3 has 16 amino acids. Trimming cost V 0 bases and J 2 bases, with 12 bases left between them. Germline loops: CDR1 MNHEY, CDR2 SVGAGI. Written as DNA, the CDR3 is TGTGCCAGCAGTTACTCGCCGGAGCCCTTCACAGATACGCAGTATTTT. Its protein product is CASSYSPEPFTDTQYF.

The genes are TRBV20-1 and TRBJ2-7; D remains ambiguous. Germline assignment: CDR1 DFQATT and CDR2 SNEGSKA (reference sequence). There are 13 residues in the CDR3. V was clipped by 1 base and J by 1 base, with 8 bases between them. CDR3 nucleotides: TGCAGTGCTAGAGTAGTGGCTTCCTACGAGCAGTACTTC. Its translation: CSARVVASYEQYF.

The CDR3 loop reads CSAKRVGGLADSYEQYF. CDR3 sequence (DNA): TGCAGTGCTAAAAGAGTTGGGGGACTAGCGGACTCCTACGAGCAGTACTTC. The chain has TRBV20-1 and TRBJ2-7; 11 bases fit TRBD2. The CDR3 extends over 17 amino acids. CDR1 DFQATT and CDR2 SNEGSKA come from the germline V gene (reference sequence). The J segment lost 0 bases and the V segment lost 4 bases, leaving 11 bases of the junction unmatched.

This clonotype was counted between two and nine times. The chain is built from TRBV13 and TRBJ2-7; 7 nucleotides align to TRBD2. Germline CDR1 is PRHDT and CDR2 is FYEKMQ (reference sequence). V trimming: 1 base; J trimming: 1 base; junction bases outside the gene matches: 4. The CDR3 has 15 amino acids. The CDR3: CASSLDGGGSYEQYF. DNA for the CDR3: TGTGCCAGCAGCTTAGACGGGGGAGGGTCCTACGAGCAGTACTTC. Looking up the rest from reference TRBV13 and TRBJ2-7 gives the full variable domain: AAGVIQSPRHLIKEKRETATLKCYPIPRHDTVYWYQQGPGQDPQFLISFYEKMQSDKGSIPDRFSAQQFSDYHSELNMSSLELGDSALYFCASSLDGGGSYEQYFGPGTRLTVT.